This TCR beta chain was sequenced during a study of regulatory T cells in long-lasting Graves disease. Notes on the study in general: Results may be inaccurate due to the small sample size. Persistent disease preferred TRBV28, TRBJ1-2 and TRBJ2-5; new disease, TRBV20-1 and TRBJ2-1. New patients shared approximately 930 public clonotypes, fewer than the 2,741 shared by persistent patients.

Researchers made TCR beta libraries by using iRepertoire HTBI primers and running Arm-PCR on CDR3 regions. MiXCR was run by TCRdb on the multiplex PCR reads, yielding one entry per CDR3 protein. The sample records hundreds of thousands of distinct CDR3 sequences, 20% to 25% being singletons. The V gene end was trimmed by 2 bases and the J gene end by 4 bases; junction bases not matched to a gene: 2. Germline V gene sequence: CDR1 SQVTM, CDR2 ANQGSEA. This CDR3 is 12 amino acids long. The sample holds a few counts of this clonotype. Its specificity is unknown. Time point given: persistent/refractory GD, antithyroid drugs over 5 years with positive TRAb. RNA from PBMCs was the source of the TCR library.

The sample here was peripheral blood mononuclear cells (PBMCs), taken when the disease was refractory, from a patient treated with antithyroid drugs. The chain joins TRBV29-1 to TRBJ2-7, with TRBD2 matching 7 bases. This TCR came from a female donor with Graves disease. The CDR3 loop is CSVEQGGYEQYF. CDR3 in DNA: TGCAGCGTTGAACAGGGAGGGTACGAGCAGTACTTC.